This T cell receptor beta chain was obtained from a study of T cell responses to AZD1222 COVID-19 vaccine. Turning to this clone: Its matching antigen is unknown.

Trimming took 7 bases from V and 10 from J, leaving 16 bases between them. Germline V lookup: CDR1 MNHEY, CDR2 SMNVEV (reference sequence). This CDR3 comprises 12 residues. Study results and limitations: Repertoire sampling was restricted to post-peak T cell response timepoints.

Measured with immunoSEQ multiplex PCR; TCRdb has only the in-frame clones, and not every one. The table records some 130,000 clones, about nine tenths of them present only once. This sample comprised peripheral blood, obtained on day 0 of MenACWY control vaccination. The chain couples TRBV27 to TRBJ1-1; D might be TRBD1 (6 bases). The receptor was isolated from an adult in good health. CDR3 residues: CASKRSRGVAFF. CDR3 nucleotides: TGTGCCAGCAAAAGGTCCAGGGGCGTAGCTTTCTTT.